Presented here are 25 T cell receptor beta chains from one specimen sequenced in a study of T cells in Graves' hyperthyroidism and ophthalmopathy. Template material for amplifying TCR beta CDR3 regions consisted of RNA transcripts. HTBI primers were employed in a first-round RT-PCR of the TCR CDR3. TCRdb ran MiXCR on the multiplex PCR reads and lists one entry per CDR3 protein. The table lists 350,000 to 400,000 distinct CDR3 sequences, about 20% of them singletons. Sequenced sample: blood. These receptors were taken from a woman aged 18-35 years with Graves' hyperthyroidism.

This clonotype was counted ten times or more. The CDR3 sequence: CASSRSGSNSPLHF. CDR3 nucleotides: TGTGCCAGCAGCCGGTCCGGGTCCAATTCACCCCTCCACTTT. The chain joins TRBV7-3 to TRBJ1-6; no firm D call. CDR1 and CDR2 (germline): SGHTA, FQGTGA. The CDR3 covers 14 residues. The V gene lost 5 bases and the J gene lost 7 bases, with 12 bases spanning the gap.

Notes on this clonotype: The junction and the germline gene differ at one end; a read error may be behind it. The chain carries TRBV28 and TRBJ2-5, with no clear D. CDR1 is MDHEN, CDR2 SYDVKM, per germline. CDR3 length equals 15 residues. In nucleotides, the CDR3 is TGTGCCGGCAGTTTATACGGAGAAAACCAAGAGACCCAGTACTTC. Translated: CAGSLYGENQETQYF.

The V and J genes are TRBV28 and TRBJ1-5; D may be TRBD1 (6 bases). This CDR3 region has 16 residues. CDR1 and CDR2 from the germline V gene are MDHEN and SYDVKM. V was trimmed by 4 bases and J by 4 bases, leaving 17 bases between them. The CDR3 protein is CASSSATTGLNQPQHF. CDR3 in DNA: TGTGCCAGCAGTTCTGCTACGACAGGTCTTAATCAGCCCCAGCATTTT.

A word on this clonotype: A clone one base away is much larger, so this may be a read error. In nucleotides, the CDR3 is TGTGCCAGTCGGGGGGGGTTATGCACCGGGGAGCTGTTTTTT. It specifies CASRGGLCTGELFF. J is TRBJ2-2 and V is TRBV6-1; 8 bases map to TRBD2. Germline trimming cut 9 bases from V and 4 bases from J; bases unmatched to any gene: 7. CDR1 is MNHNS and CDR2 is SASEGT in the germline V gene. This CDR3 is built from 14 residues.

This clonotype was seen ten or more times. The chain is built from TRBV27 and TRBJ2-2; D is possibly TRBD2 (6 bases). The CDR3 is made up of 15 amino acids. Germline V gives CDR1 MNHEY, CDR2 SMNVEV (reference sequence). V was cut by 8 bases and J by 5 bases, with 18 bases left in between. Written as DNA, the CDR3 is TGTGCCAGCTGGTCTGGGGCGGGGCGGACCGGGGAGCTGTTTTTT. This encodes CASWSGAGRTGELFF.

The rearrangement uses TRBV20-1 and TRBJ1-5; unclear D gene. Germline values: CDR1 DFQATT, CDR2 SNEGSKA (reference sequence). This CDR3 is 13 amino acids long. The V and J ends lost 5 bases and 5 bases respectively, with 13 bases between them. The chain's CDR3 is CSAGGKGYQPQHF. For the CDR3, the DNA is TGCAGTGCTGGCGGGAAGGGTTATCAGCCCCAGCATTTT.

The J gene is TRBJ2-2, the V gene TRBV4-1, with D possibly being TRBD2 (5 bases). Trimming cost V 5 bases and J 8 bases, with 12 bases left between them. CDR1 and CDR2 from the germline V gene are MGHRA and YSYEKL. CDR3 length: 13 residues. CDR3 coding DNA: TGCGCCAGCAGCGTAGCGTTCGATGGGGAGCTGTTTTTT. Protein: CASSVAFDGELFF.

Many counts were recorded for this clonotype. V and J are TRBV2 and TRBJ1-2; 8 bases are a match to TRBD1. The CDR3 runs to 12 residues. Trimming at V came to 4 bases and at J to 7 bases, leaving 2 bases not matched to a gene. From germline, CDR1 is SNHLY and CDR2 FYNNEI. The CDR3 loop is CASSAQGGGYTF. CDR3 nucleotide sequence: TGTGCCAGCAGTGCACAGGGGGGTGGCTACACCTTC.

This clonotype was observed at least ten times. J is TRBJ1-2 and V is TRBV12-3 or TRBV12-4; TRBD1 matches at 10 bases. J lost 5 bases, V lost 4 bases, and 10 bases had no gene match. The CDR3 covers 16 residues. The CDR3 reads CASSSSSAGQGYGYTF. The CDR3 DNA reads as TGTGCCAGCAGTTCGTCCTCCGCGGGACAGGGGTATGGCTACACCTTC.

This clonotype was recorded many times. V and J are TRBV2 and TRBJ2-7; 10 positions match TRBD2. Germline CDR1 SNHLY, CDR2 FYNNEI. This CDR3 has 14 amino acids. V shed 6 bases, J shed 4 bases, and the junction held 6 bases outside the gene matches. The CDR3 nucleotides read TGTGCCAGCAGCTATAGCGGGGGGAAGTACGAGCAGTACTTC. Amino acids: CASSYSGGKYEQYF. Based on the CDR3 plus reference TRBV2 and TRBJ2-7, the full variable domain is EPEVTQTPSHQVTQMGQEVILRCVPISNHLYFYWYRQILGQKVEFLVSFYNNEISEKSEIFDDQFSVERPDGSNFTLKIRSTKLEDSAMYFCASSYSGGKYEQYFGPGTRLTVT.

This clonotype was seen repeatedly, ten times or more. This rearrangement joins TRBV29-1 to TRBJ2-7; 11 bases line up with TRBD2. Trimming took 3 bases from V and 2 from J; bases not matched to a gene: 12. CDR1 is SQVTM, CDR2 ANQGSEA, per germline. The CDR3 is 17 residues long. CDR3 nucleotides: TGCAGCGTTGACCTCAACCTACCGACTAGCGGGGCCTACGAGCAGTACTTC. It specifies CSVDLNLPTSGAYEQYF.

This clonotype has a count of ten or more. This chain connects TRBV20-1 to TRBJ2-7, with D possibly matching TRBD2 (6 bases). The CDR3 loop spans 14 amino acids. Trimming shortened V by 3 bases and J by 0 bases, and 12 bases separated the two germline ends. From germline, CDR1 is DFQATT and CDR2 SNEGSKA (reference sequence). CDR3 amino acids: CSARRATSSYEQYF. The CDR3 coding sequence is TGCAGTGCTAGGAGGGCGACTAGCTCCTACGAGCAGTACTTC.

This clonotype was found many times. The gene calls are TRBV28 and TRBJ2-7, with 12 nucleotides matching TRBD2. With 6 bases clipped from V and 2 bases from J, the junction kept 5 bases outside the gene matches. The CDR3 sequence is 15 residues long. Germline V gene sequence: CDR1 MDHEN, CDR2 SYDVKM. The CDR3 DNA reads TGTGCCAGCAGGTCGACTAGCGGGGGCGCCTACGAGCAGTACTTC. Translated, it gives CASRSTSGGAYEQYF.

This clonotype was seen at least ten times. V and J are TRBV28 and TRBJ1-1; 8 bases map to TRBD1. J lost 0 bases, V lost 10 bases, and 10 bases had no gene match. Germline V lookup: CDR1 MDHEN, CDR2 SYDVKM. CDR3 length equals 15 residues. Written as DNA, the CDR3 is TGTGCCACTACCCCAGGGGGCGCTTTGAACACTGAAGCTTTCTTT. Its protein product is CATTPGGALNTEAFF.

The rearrangement uses TRBV12-5 and TRBJ2-5; 13 positions match TRBD2. Germline CDR1 is LGHNT and CDR2 is FRNRAP. The J segment lost 4 bases and the V segment lost 1 base, leaving 9 bases of the junction unmatched. The CDR3 consists of 18 residues. The DNA of the CDR3 is TGTGCTAGTGGTTTGGCAGGGACTAGCGGGATAGGAGCAGAGACCCAGTACTTC. This encodes CASGLAGTSGIGAETQYF.

Many counts were recorded for this clonotype. The V and J genes are TRBV5-1 and TRBJ1-2; 12 bases are a match to TRBD1. The CDR3 runs to 15 residues. The J segment lost 7 bases and the V segment lost 4 bases, leaving 8 bases of the junction unmatched. Germline V gene sequence: CDR1 SGHRS, CDR2 YFSETQ. CDR3 coding DNA: TGCGCCAGCAGCCTCGGGACAGGGGGCGCAGGTGGCTACACCTTC. Protein product: CASSLGTGGAGGYTF.

Many counts were recorded for this clonotype. V usage is TRBV6-1 and J usage is TRBJ1-2, with D unresolved. CDR3 length equals 14 residues. The V gene lost 1 base and the J gene lost 2 bases, with 8 bases spanning the gap. Germline CDR1 and CDR2: MNHNS and SASEGT. The CDR3 bases are TGTGCCAGCAGTGAAGGGGTTATAAACTATGGCTACACCTTC. Protein product: CASSEGVINYGYTF.

In this sample, this clonotype turned up many times. The V gene is TRBV12-3 or TRBV12-4, the J gene TRBJ1-5, with a weak D call TRBD1 (6 bases). The CDR3 has 14 residues. Deletions cut 5 bases from V and 8 bases from J, with 16 bases between. The CDR3 sequence is CASSISGTKKPQHF. For the CDR3, the DNA is TGTGCCAGCAGTATATCCGGGACAAAAAAGCCCCAGCATTTT.

As concerns this clonotype: A much more abundant neighbour one base away suggests this may be a read error. V gene TRBV28 combines with J gene TRBJ2-5; D remains unclear. CDR3 length equals 13 residues. V was cut by 0 bases and J by 0 bases, with 2 bases left in between. Germline V gene sequence: CDR1 MDHEN, CDR2 SYDVKM. DNA of the CDR3: TGTGCCAGCAGTTTATGGAACCAAGAGACCCAGTACTTC. Its protein is CASSLWNQETQYF.

This clonotype showed up many times. A much bigger clone sits one base away, suggesting this may be a read error. Lacking the conserved final phenylalanine or tryptophan, this CDR3 likely reflects a read error. The genes are TRBV6-1 and TRBJ1-5; maybe TRBD1 (6 bases). This CDR3 is built from 16 residues. V was shortened by 4 bases and J by 1 base, with 14 bases between the two germline ends. Germline V gene lookup returns CDR1 MNHNS and CDR2 SASEGT. CDR3 in amino acids: CASSGRGGLSNQPQHS. In DNA form, the CDR3 reads TGTGCCAGCAGTGGTCGAGGGGGACTAAGCAATCAGCCCCAGCATTCT.

This clonotype was recorded many times. The chain carries TRBV9 and TRBJ2-7; the D gene is possibly TRBD2 (6 bases). The V and J ends lost 4 bases and 6 bases respectively, with 11 bases between them. CDR1 is SGDLS, CDR2 YYNGEE, per germline. CDR3 length equals 12 residues. CDR3 residues: CASSPRGTEQYF. CDR3 sequence (DNA): TGTGCCAGCAGCCCCCGCGGGACCGAGCAGTACTTC.

This clonotype has ten or more counts. The chain combines TRBV24-1 with TRBJ1-2; D remains ambiguous. This CDR3 is built from 12 residues. The V and J ends lost 6 bases and 8 bases respectively, with 12 bases between them. Per germline, CDR1 KGHDR and CDR2 SFDVKD. The CDR3 bases are TGTGCCACCAGTCTGGGTAGAGGCGGCTACACCTTC. Its protein is CATSLGRGGYTF.

This clonotype came up many times. V gene TRBV19 combines with J gene TRBJ1-1; unclear D gene. V lost 1 base, J lost 0 bases, and 6 bases lay in between. The V gene's germline CDR1 is LNHDA and CDR2 SQIVND (reference sequence). The CDR3 is 14 residues long. The CDR3 is CASSIGPVNTEAFF. The DNA of the CDR3 is TGTGCCAGTAGTATAGGGCCGGTGAACACTGAAGCTTTCTTT.

This clonotype came up many times. The chain carries TRBV7-9 and TRBJ2-5; D may match TRBD1 or TRBD2 (6 bases each). Trimming took off 7 bases at V and 5 bases at J, with 23 bases between the two ends. CDR3 length: 16 residues. The germline CDR1 and CDR2 sequences are SEHNR and FQNEAQ (reference sequence). The CDR3 DNA sequence: TGTGCCAGCAATTTTCCCCCGGGGGACACAGGGGAGACCCAGTACTTC. This codes for CASNFPPGDTGETQYF.

Ten or more counts support this clonotype. The chain has TRBV6-2 or TRBV6-3 and TRBJ2-5; TRBD2 matches 13 bases. The CDR3 length is 18 residues. The V gene's germline CDR1 is MNHEY and CDR2 SVGEGT. The V gene end was trimmed by 6 bases and the J gene end by 0 bases; junction bases not matched to a gene: 10. CDR3 in amino acids: CASSHPVTSGGYQETQYF. The CDR3 DNA sequence: TGTGCCAGCAGCCACCCCGTGACTAGCGGGGGGTACCAAGAGACCCAGTACTTC.